Each of the 17 T cell receptor beta chains below was sequenced from the same sample in a study of blood T cell repertoires in COVID-19. Generated by immunoSEQ multiplex PCR, the TCRdb table keeps only in-frame clones and is missing some. This table holds some 87,000 clones, approximately 92% found once. The sequencing input was peripheral blood. These receptors originate from an older woman with active COVID-19.

As concerns this clone: One end of the junction is discordant with germline, which a read error may explain. The V gene is TRBV6-5, the J gene TRBJ2-2; perhaps TRBD2 as D (6 bases). Germline CDR1 is MNHEY and CDR2 is SVGAGI. This CDR3 spans 15 amino acids. This CDR3 is CASSSVGGNTGELFF. As DNA, the CDR3 is TGTGCCAGTAGTTCGGTGGGGGGAAACACCGGGGAGCTGTTTTTT.

The gene calls are TRBV7-2 and TRBJ2-3; TRBD2 matches at 10 bases. The germline V gene encodes CDR1 SGHTA and CDR2 FQGNSA. The J segment lost 5 bases and the V segment lost 5 bases, leaving 13 bases of the junction unmatched. The CDR3 spans 17 residues. CDR3 amino acids: CASSLRGASGSIDTQYF. The CDR3 DNA is TGTGCCAGCAGCCTAAGGGGGGCTAGCGGGAGTATAGATACGCAGTATTTT.

V is TRBV28 and J is TRBJ1-5, with D possibly being TRBD1 (6 bases). Trimming left V 3 bases short and J 4 bases short, with 16 bases between. Germline V lookup: CDR1 MDHEN, CDR2 SYDVKM. The CDR3 spans 16 residues. The CDR3 nucleotides read TGTGCCAGCAGTTTGGGGGGGCCTTCGGGGAATCAGCCCCAGCATTTT. Amino acids: CASSLGGPSGNQPQHF.

The chain joins TRBV2 to TRBJ2-3; D ambiguous. The CDR3 is made up of 12 amino acids. Trimming took 1 base from V and 7 from J, leaving 6 bases between them. CDR1 SNHLY and CDR2 FYNNEI come from the germline V gene. CDR3 region: CASSEGVNTQYF. The CDR3 DNA is TGTGCCAGCAGTGAAGGCGTGAATACGCAGTATTTT.

V usage is TRBV15 and J usage is TRBJ1-2; no clear D. Between the trimmed V and J ends, which lost 6 bases and 0 bases, there was a span of 14 bases. Germline V lookup: CDR1 LNHNV, CDR2 YYDKDF (reference sequence). The length of the CDR3 is 15 residues. The CDR3 bases are TGTGCCACCAGGCCAAGTAAGGGAGCTAACTATGGCTACACCTTC. This translates into CATRPSKGANYGYTF.

This sequence joins TRBV6-6 and TRBJ1-2; 9 bases are a match to TRBD1. V lost 6 bases and J lost 3; bases outside the gene matches: 5. Per germline, CDR1 MNHNY and CDR2 SVGAGI (reference sequence). This CDR3 is 14 amino acids long. The DNA for the CDR3 is TGTGCCAGCAGCACGACAGGGGGTGACTATGGCTACACCTTC. Translating it yields CASSTTGGDYGYTF.

This clone was seen a few times. This sequence joins TRBV7-3 and TRBJ1-3, with 8 bases identical to TRBD1. Per the germline V gene, CDR1 is SGHTA and CDR2 is FQGTGA. V lost 5 bases and J lost 3; bases outside the gene matches: 3. This CDR3 is built from 14 residues. CDR3 loop: CASSRTGYGNTIYF. CDR3 DNA: TGTGCCAGCAGCAGGACAGGGTATGGAAACACCATATATTTT.

This chain uses TRBV6-4 with TRBJ2-3; 8 bases match TRBD1. Germline assignment: CDR1 MRHNA and CDR2 SNTAGT. The CDR3 is made up of 15 amino acids. The J segment lost 6 bases and the V segment lost 6 bases, leaving 11 bases of the junction unmatched. The CDR3, as DNA: TGTGCCAGCAGCGCCGCGGCAGGGGGCTGGGATACGCAGTATTTT. Its protein product is CASSAAAGGWDTQYF.

V and J are TRBV23-1 and TRBJ2-1, with 12 nucleotides matching TRBD1. TRBV23-1 is an ORF; its function is uncertain. J was trimmed by 8 bases and V by 4 bases; bases with no gene match: 12. The CDR3 extends over 17 amino acids. The CDR3 spells CASSLDQGDRGRDEQFF. CDR3 bases: TGCGCCAGCAGTCTTGATCAAGGGGACAGGGGGCGCGATGAGCAGTTCTTC.

V and J are TRBV4-3 and TRBJ1-6; TRBD1 agrees at 7 bases. This CDR3 is built from 15 residues. Germline lookup yields CDR1 LGHNA and CDR2 YSLEER. V gave up 4 bases and J gave up 7 bases; unmatched junction bases: 7. This CDR3 reads CASSPTGQINSPLHF. The CDR3, as DNA: TGCGCCAGCAGCCCGACGGGACAGATAAATTCACCCCTCCACTTT.

The CDR3 nucleotides are TGTGCCAGCAGTTTCGGACAGGGCAGAGCTGAAGCTTTCTTT. It is translated as CASSFGQGRAEAFF. The genes are TRBV27 and TRBJ1-1; the match to TRBD1 covers 8 bases. The ends lost 3 bases at V and 6 bases at J; junction bases unmatched: 6. The germline CDR1 and CDR2 sequences are MNHEY and SMNVEV (reference sequence). This CDR3 region has 14 residues.

The rearrangement uses TRBV5-1 and TRBJ2-7; 8 bases are a match to TRBD2. Germline V gene lookup returns CDR1 SGHRS and CDR2 YFSETQ. This CDR3 has 13 residues. The ends lost 5 bases at V and 6 bases at J; junction bases unmatched: 7. The CDR3, as DNA: TGCGCCAGCAGTATGAGCCGGGAGGGCGAGCAGTACTTC. Its protein is CASSMSREGEQYF.

The V call is TRBV19, the J call TRBJ1-6, with D uncertain. The CDR3 is 13 residues long. Deletions cut 4 bases from V and 7 bases from J, with 8 bases between. Germline CDR1 reads LNHDA; CDR2 reads SQIVND (reference sequence). The CDR3 region is CASSTTGNSPLHF. In nucleotides, the CDR3 is TGTGCCAGTAGTACCACCGGGAATTCACCCCTCCACTTT.

The chain couples TRBV4-2 to TRBJ2-5; D is undetermined. The V gene's germline CDR1 is LGHNA and CDR2 YNFKEQ. V gave up 0 bases and J gave up 4 bases, with 9 bases separating them. The CDR3 totals 14 residues. CDR3 sequence reads: CASSQDRLGETQYF. CDR3 nucleotides: TGTGCCAGCAGCCAAGATCGCCTAGGAGAGACCCAGTACTTC.

The chain recombines TRBV28 with TRBJ2-2; 9 nucleotides match TRBD2. V was pared by 6 bases and J by 6 bases, with 11 bases of the junction left unmatched. The CDR3 runs 16 residues. Germline-derived CDR1 and CDR2 are MDHEN and SYDVKM. The CDR3 nucleotides read TGTGCCAGCAGACAGATAGCGGGAGCCATATCCGGGGAGCTGTTTTTT. This sequence encodes CASRQIAGAISGELFF. Full variable domain (remainder filled in from reference TRBV28 and TRBJ2-2): DVKVTQSSRYLVKRTGEKVFLECVQDMDHENMFWYRQDPGLGLRLIYFSYDVKMKEKGDIPEGYSVSREKKERFSLILESASTNQTSMYLCASRQIAGAISGELFFGEGSRLTVL.

In its sample, this clone was seen once. V is TRBV11-2 and J is TRBJ2-3; 11 nucleotides match TRBD2. The length of the CDR3 is 17 residues. J gave up 1 base and V 1 base, and 4 bases lay outside the gene matches. The germline V gene has CDR1 SGHAT and CDR2 FQNNGV. CDR3 sequence: CASSLAALAGGTDTQYF. The CDR3 DNA is TGTGCCAGCAGCTTAGCGGCACTAGCGGGAGGCACAGATACGCAGTATTTT.

CDR3 amino acids: CASSSPGDRGSYEQYF. CDR3 in DNA: TGTGCCAGCAGCTCCCCGGGGGACAGGGGCTCCTACGAGCAGTACTTC. V is TRBV27 and J is TRBJ2-7, with 10 bases aligning to TRBD1. The germline V gene encodes CDR1 MNHEY and CDR2 SMNVEV (reference sequence). Germline trimming cut 6 bases from V and 0 bases from J; bases unmatched to any gene: 8. There are 16 residues in the CDR3.